Below, 28 T cell receptor beta chains from the same sample are listed, as sequenced in a study of technical replicates of blood from a few donors. Produced via immunoSEQ multiplex PCR; TCRdb's table is partial and in-frame only. The table has around 79,000 clones, about 93% seen once. Sequenced sample: T cells isolated from PBMCs. The source is a human donor in good health.

The CDR3: CASTTHRETEAFF. In DNA form, the CDR3 reads TGTGCCAGCACTACCCACAGGGAAACTGAAGCTTTCTTT. The chain has TRBV2 and TRBJ1-1; D possibly corresponds to TRBD1 (6 bases). CDR3 length: 13 residues. Germline CDR1 is SNHLY and CDR2 is FYNNEI. Trimming stripped 7 bases from V and 5 bases from J, with 14 bases between.

The V call is TRBV16, the J call TRBJ1-1; D gene uncertain. Deletions cut 4 bases from V and 7 bases from J, with 10 bases between. The CDR3 sequence is 12 residues long. Germline-derived CDR1 and CDR2 are KGHSY and FQNENV. The CDR3 region is CASSPQYDEAFF. The CDR3 DNA reads TGTGCCAGCAGCCCACAATATGATGAAGCTTTCTTT.

The chain links TRBV4-1 to TRBJ1-2; a weak D match, TRBD1 (6 bases). V was cut by 3 bases and J by 8 bases, with 7 bases left in between. This CDR3 region has 11 residues. The V gene's germline CDR1 is MGHRA and CDR2 YSYEKL. CDR3 DNA sequence: TGCGCCAGCAGCCAGGGGGCAGGCTACACCTTC. Translation: CASSQGAGYTF.

The chain couples TRBV19 to TRBJ2-7; no clear D gene. Trimming pared 3 bases from V and 3 bases from J, leaving 12 bases between. The CDR3 covers 14 residues. In germline, CDR1 is LNHDA, CDR2 SQIVND (reference sequence). CDR3 in amino acids: CASSMAELIYEQYF. DNA of the CDR3: TGTGCCAGTAGTATGGCGGAGCTCATCTACGAGCAGTACTTC.

V gene TRBV7-9 combines with J gene TRBJ2-2; maybe TRBD1 (6 bases). V was pared by 6 bases and J by 6 bases, with 8 bases between. The CDR3 extends over 12 amino acids. Germline V CDR1 and CDR2: SEHNR, FQNEAQ (reference sequence). This CDR3 reads CASRQGAGELFF. DNA of the CDR3: TGTGCCAGCAGACAGGGAGCCGGGGAGCTGTTTTTT.

This chain joins TRBV19 and TRBJ1-5, with D possibly matching TRBD1 (5 bases). CDR1 is LNHDA, CDR2 SQIVND, per germline (reference sequence). V lost 0 bases and J 6 bases, leaving 18 bases between the germline ends. This CDR3 region has 17 residues. CDR3 DNA sequence: TGTGCCAGTAGTATAGATCGGGGAGGGGAGGTAGCTCAGCCCCAGCATTTT. This sequence encodes CASSIDRGGEVAQPQHF.

J is TRBJ2-2 and V is TRBV7-9; 7 bases fit TRBD2. The junction had 13 bases not matched to a gene; V was cut back by 5 bases and J by 7 bases. The germline gives CDR1 SEHNR, CDR2 FQNEAQ (reference sequence). The CDR3 is made up of 16 amino acids. The CDR3 DNA follows: TGTGCCAGCAGCCCGGGGACGGCGGGAGCGGTCGGGGAGCTGTTTTTT. Translated, it gives CASSPGTAGAVGELFF.

The chain recombines TRBV29-1 with TRBJ2-7; D ambiguous. With 3 bases removed from V and 6 bases from J, the gap between germline ends came to 15 bases. Germline assignment: CDR1 SQVTM and CDR2 ANQGSEA. The CDR3 has 13 residues. CDR3 coding DNA: TGCAGCGTTGAGTATGACATGTACCCCGAGCAGTACTTC. Translated: CSVEYDMYPEQYF.

This chain uses TRBV6-6 with TRBJ2-7, with D unclear. Germline loops: CDR1 MNHNY, CDR2 SVGAGI (reference sequence). There are 13 residues in the CDR3. V lost 6 bases, J lost 3 bases, and 12 bases lay in between. CDR3 residues: CASRSYRVYEQYF. The CDR3 DNA is TGTGCCAGCAGGTCATACAGAGTCTACGAGCAGTACTTC.

V gene TRBV5-4 combines with J gene TRBJ1-4; unclear D gene. This CDR3 has 13 residues. Germline CDR1 is SGHNT and CDR2 is YYREEE (reference sequence). Trimming took 4 bases from V and 3 from J, leaving 7 bases between them. Written as DNA, the CDR3 is TGTGCCAGCAGCCGGACTGCTAATGAAAAACTGTTTTTT. It is translated as CASSRTANEKLFF.

The J gene is TRBJ2-7, the V gene TRBV4-1; no firm D call. This CDR3 spans 15 amino acids. V shed 4 bases and J shed 5 bases, with 18 bases lying between them. CDR1 is MGHRA, CDR2 YSYEKL, per germline. CDR3 sequence (DNA): TGCGCCAGCAGCCGGGTGCAAAGCGATCCGAACGAGCAGTACTTC. This gives the protein CASSRVQSDPNEQYF.

The genes are TRBV4-3 and TRBJ1-4; a weak D match, TRBD1 (5 bases). Trimming took 0 bases from V and 0 from J, leaving 14 bases between them. This CDR3 spans 18 amino acids. Germline lookup yields CDR1 LGHNA and CDR2 YSLEER. The CDR3 coding sequence is TGCGCCAGCAGCCAAGATTGGAAGGGGCCTGCAACTAATGAAAAACTGTTTTTT. Translation: CASSQDWKGPATNEKLFF.

This clone was counted between two and nine times. J is TRBJ2-1 and V is TRBV19; a weak D match, TRBD1 (6 bases). CDR3 length equals 15 residues. In germline, CDR1 is LNHDA, CDR2 SQIVND (reference sequence). The V end lost 3 bases, the J end lost 1 base, and 10 bases lay between the germline ends. CDR3 region: CASSIGTSSYNEQFF. The CDR3 bases are TGTGCCAGTAGTATCGGGACATCGTCCTACAATGAGCAGTTCTTC.

V gene TRBV6-1 combines with J gene TRBJ1-1; tentative D call: TRBD1 (6 bases). Germline V gene sequence: CDR1 MNHNS, CDR2 SASEGT. The CDR3 is 14 residues long. Deletions cut 6 bases from V and 0 bases from J, with 11 bases between. CDR3 protein: CASSPTGLNTEAFF. The CDR3 nucleotides read TGTGCCAGCAGCCCTACAGGGTTGAACACTGAAGCTTTCTTT.

The chain has TRBV7-8 and TRBJ2-3, with TRBD1 as a possible D gene (6 bases). The CDR3 is made up of 12 amino acids. Trimming removed 1 base from V and 13 bases from J, with 12 bases in between. CDR1 SGHVS and CDR2 FQNEAQ come from the germline V gene. In DNA form, the CDR3 reads TGTGCCAGCAGCTTAGACAGGGAATCCGAGTATTTT. Residues: CASSLDRESEYF. The whole variable domain, remainder taken from reference TRBV7-8 and TRBJ2-3, is GAGVSQSPRYKVAKRGQDVALRCDPISGHVSLFWYQQALGQGPEFLTYFQNEAQLDKSGLPSDRFFAERPEGSVSTLKIQRTQQEDSAVYLCASSLDRESEYFGPGTRLTVL.

The chain uses TRBV7-9 and TRBJ2-7; D not certain. Germline CDR1 SEHNR, CDR2 FQNEAQ (reference sequence). Trimming left V 2 bases short and J 7 bases short, with 12 bases between. CDR3 size: 13 residues. The CDR3 DNA follows: TGTGCCAGCAGCTTAAACTTCCTGGTTGAGCAGTACTTC. Amino acid sequence: CASSLNFLVEQYF.

The V and J genes are TRBV2 and TRBJ1-2; 7 nucleotides match TRBD1. This CDR3 region has 12 residues. Germline V lookup: CDR1 SNHLY, CDR2 FYNNEI. V lost 8 bases, J lost 2 bases, and 2 bases stayed unmatched. The DNA for the CDR3 is TGTGCCAGCTGGGACAGAAACTATGGCTACACCTTC. Its protein product is CASWDRNYGYTF.

The chain is built from TRBV27 and TRBJ2-1, with TRBD2 matching 9 bases. Germline V gives CDR1 MNHEY, CDR2 SMNVEV (reference sequence). The CDR3 sequence is 15 residues long. J lost 8 bases, V lost 6 bases, and 11 bases had no gene match. The CDR3 DNA reads TGTGCCAGCAGAAAAATGTTAGCGGGAGTATATGAGCAGTTCTTC. Encoded protein: CASRKMLAGVYEQFF.

The chain uses TRBV7-2 and TRBJ2-3, with D possibly being TRBD2 (6 bases). Between the trimmed V and J ends, which lost 2 bases and 1 base, there was a span of 10 bases. This CDR3 spans 15 amino acids. Looked up from germline, CDR1 is SGHTA and CDR2 is FQGNSA. CDR3 in amino acids: CASSLRRGGTDTQYF. The DNA of the CDR3 is TGTGCCAGCAGCTTACGGCGGGGAGGCACAGATACGCAGTATTTT.

On this clone itself: The junction departs from the called germline gene at one end, perhaps through a read error. The chain has TRBV7-7 and TRBJ2-3; 9 positions match TRBD2. CDR1 SSHAT and CDR2 FNYEAQ come from the germline V gene (reference sequence). CDR3 length: 15 residues. CDR3: CASSLAGAETDTQYF. In nucleotides, the CDR3 is TGTGCTAGCAGCTTAGCGGGAGCAGAAACAGATACGCAGTATTTT.

The chain uses TRBV10-1 and TRBJ1-3; D remains unclear. The V and J ends lost 0 bases and 1 base respectively, with 4 bases between them. This CDR3 has 14 amino acids. CDR1 WNHNN and CDR2 SYGVQD come from the germline V gene (reference sequence). The CDR3 DNA follows: TGCGCCAGCAGTGAGTCCGGTTCTGGAAACACCATATATTTT. Encoded protein: CASSESGSGNTIYF.

This clone occurred once. V and J are TRBV9 and TRBJ2-5; 7 bases align to TRBD1. This CDR3 contains 17 residues. The V segment lost 0 bases and the J segment 3 bases; nucleotides outside the gene matches: 11. Germline V CDR1 and CDR2: SGDLS, YYNGEE. This chain's CDR3 is CASSVGVRGQTEETQYF. CDR3 DNA sequence: TGTGCCAGCAGCGTAGGCGTCAGGGGACAGACTGAAGAGACCCAGTACTTC. The full variable domain, rest sourced from reference TRBV9 and TRBJ2-5, is DSGVTQTPKHLITATGQRVTLRCSPRSGDLSVYWYQQSLDQGLQFLIQYYNGEERAKGNILERFSAQQFPDLHSELNLSSLELGDSALYFCASSVGVRGQTEETQYFGPGTRLLVL.

V gene TRBV6-5 combines with J gene TRBJ2-7, with D unclear. CDR1 and CDR2 from the germline V gene are MNHEY and SVGAGI. V was cut by 6 bases and J by 5 bases, with 14 bases left in between. This CDR3 comprises 13 residues. CDR3 nucleotides: TGTGCCAGCAGGGTTCGTATACGCGACGAGCAGTACTTC. The encoded protein is CASRVRIRDEQYF.

As DNA, the CDR3 is TGTGCCAGCAGCTTGGGACACCAGGTCAACGAAGCTTTCTTT. Its protein product is CASSLGHQVNEAFF. The rearrangement links TRBV7-3 to TRBJ1-1; D perhaps matches TRBD1 (6 bases). Germline V gene data show CDR1 as SGHTA and CDR2 as FQGTGA. This CDR3 contains 14 residues. The germline V and J ends were trimmed by 3 bases and 8 bases, with 16 bases remaining between them.

The gene calls are TRBV10-1 and TRBJ1-1; TRBD1 agrees at 9 bases. Unmatched junction bases numbered 4, after V lost 2 bases and J lost 6 bases. The V gene's germline CDR1 is WNHNN and CDR2 SYGVQD (reference sequence). The CDR3 is made up of 14 amino acids. In DNA form, the CDR3 reads TGCGCCAGCAGTGAGGGGACAGGGCTCGCTGAAGCTTTCTTT. Protein product: CASSEGTGLAEAFF.

V and J are TRBV5-8 and TRBJ2-7, with a possible D match to TRBD1 (6 bases). V gave up 7 bases and J gave up 2 bases, with 10 bases separating them. This CDR3 is built from 12 residues. Germline values: CDR1 SGHTS, CDR2 YDEGEE. CDR3 coding DNA: TGTGCCAGCGGCAGACAGGCCTACGAGCAGTACTTC. Translating gives CASGRQAYEQYF.

A single count supports this clone. The V call is TRBV27, the J call TRBJ2-7; D uncertain. The ends were cut back, 3 bases at V and 2 bases at J, with 8 bases in the middle. The length of the CDR3 is 13 residues. The V gene's germline CDR1 is MNHEY and CDR2 SMNVEV (reference sequence). CDR3 loop: CASSFGRTYEQYF. CDR3 coding DNA: TGTGCCAGCAGTTTTGGCAGGACCTACGAGCAGTACTTC.

The V gene is TRBV9, the J gene TRBJ2-1; D not resolved. Trimming removed 2 bases from V and 1 base from J, with 10 bases in between. The CDR3 covers 15 residues. Germline CDR1 is SGDLS and CDR2 is YYNGEE. The CDR3 DNA is TGTGCCAGCAGCGTTTCAGGCTTATCCTACAATGAGCAGTTCTTC. Its translation: CASSVSGLSYNEQFF.